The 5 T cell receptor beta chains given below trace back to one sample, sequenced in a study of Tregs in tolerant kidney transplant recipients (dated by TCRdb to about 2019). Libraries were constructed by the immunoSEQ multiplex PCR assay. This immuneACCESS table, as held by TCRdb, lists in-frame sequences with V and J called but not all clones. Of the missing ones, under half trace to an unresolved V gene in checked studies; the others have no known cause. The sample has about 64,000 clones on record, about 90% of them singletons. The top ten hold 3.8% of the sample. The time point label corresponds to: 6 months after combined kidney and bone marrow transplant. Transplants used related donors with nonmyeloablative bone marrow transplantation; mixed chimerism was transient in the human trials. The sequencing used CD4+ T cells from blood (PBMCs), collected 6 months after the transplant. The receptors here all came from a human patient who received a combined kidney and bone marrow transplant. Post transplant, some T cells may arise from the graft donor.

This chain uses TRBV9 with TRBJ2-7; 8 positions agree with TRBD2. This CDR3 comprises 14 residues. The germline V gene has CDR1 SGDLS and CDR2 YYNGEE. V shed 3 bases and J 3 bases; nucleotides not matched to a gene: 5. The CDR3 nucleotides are TGTGCCAGCAGCGCTAGCGGGTTTTACTACGAGCAGTACTTC. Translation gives CASSASGFYYEQYF.

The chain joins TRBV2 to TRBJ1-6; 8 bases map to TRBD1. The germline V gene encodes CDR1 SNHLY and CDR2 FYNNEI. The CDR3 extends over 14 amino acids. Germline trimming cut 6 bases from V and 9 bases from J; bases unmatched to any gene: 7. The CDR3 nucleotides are TGTGCCAGCAGGCCCAGGGGGCTACTTTCACCCCTCCACTTT. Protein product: CASRPRGLLSPLHF.

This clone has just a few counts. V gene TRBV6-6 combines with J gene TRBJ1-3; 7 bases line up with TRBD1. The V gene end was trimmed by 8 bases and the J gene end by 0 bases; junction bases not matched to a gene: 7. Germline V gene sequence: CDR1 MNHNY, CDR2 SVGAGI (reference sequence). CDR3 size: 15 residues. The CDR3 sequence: CASVARDSSGNTIYF. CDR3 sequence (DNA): TGTGCCAGCGTTGCCCGGGACAGCTCTGGAAACACCATATATTTT.

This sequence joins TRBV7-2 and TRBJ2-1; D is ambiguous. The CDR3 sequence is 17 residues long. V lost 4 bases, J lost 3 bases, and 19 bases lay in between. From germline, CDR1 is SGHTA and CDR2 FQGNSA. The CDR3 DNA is TGTGCCAGCAGCTCATCCACTATCCCCAAAGGCTACAATGAGCAGTTCTTC. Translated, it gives CASSSSTIPKGYNEQFF.

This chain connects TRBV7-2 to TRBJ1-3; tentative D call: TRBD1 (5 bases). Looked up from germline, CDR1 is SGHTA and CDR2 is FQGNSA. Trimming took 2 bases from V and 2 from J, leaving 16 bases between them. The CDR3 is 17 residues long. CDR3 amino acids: CASSLRFPGRTGNTIYF. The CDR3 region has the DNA TGTGCCAGCAGCTTACGTTTTCCAGGGAGGACTGGAAACACCATATATTTT.